This TCR beta chain was profiled in a study of blood T cell repertoires in COVID-19. The wider study: Sources were T cells, B-cell-depleted T cells, or PBMCs; the material itself was cDNA or gDNA.

Using immunoSEQ multiplex PCR, the repertoire was profiled, and TCRdb retains in-frame clones only, with some absent. The repertoire holds a few hundred thousand clones, with roughly nine tenths as singletons. V shed 4 bases, J shed 8 bases, and the junction held 7 bases outside the gene matches. Germline lookup yields CDR1 MDHEN and CDR2 SYDVKM. The CDR3 covers 15 residues. This TCR derives from a man younger than 35 with active or convalescent COVID-19. The sample was peripheral blood. The chain employs TRBV28 and TRBJ2-1; 11 nucleotides agree with TRBD1. As DNA, the CDR3 is TGTGCCAGCAGTTGGGGACAGGGGGGTTCTCATGAGCAGTTCTTC. It translates to CASSWGQGGSHEQFF.